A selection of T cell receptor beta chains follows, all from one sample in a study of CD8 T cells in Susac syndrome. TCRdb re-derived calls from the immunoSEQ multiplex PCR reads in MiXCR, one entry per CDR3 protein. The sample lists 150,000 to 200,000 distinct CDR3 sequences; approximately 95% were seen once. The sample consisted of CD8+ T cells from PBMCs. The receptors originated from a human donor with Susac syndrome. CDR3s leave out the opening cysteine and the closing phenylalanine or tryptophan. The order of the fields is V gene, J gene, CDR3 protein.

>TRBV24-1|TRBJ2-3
ATSDSDRGGTDTQY
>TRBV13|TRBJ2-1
ASSLPRTYDEQF
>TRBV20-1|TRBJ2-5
SAREVTEETQY
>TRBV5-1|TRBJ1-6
ASSLTGQLNSPLH
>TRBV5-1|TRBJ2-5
ASVPSGEETQY
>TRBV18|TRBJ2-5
ASSPEGQQETQY
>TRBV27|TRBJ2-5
ASSLYRGETQY
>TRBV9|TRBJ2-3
ASSVVADTDTQY
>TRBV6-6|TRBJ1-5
ASSSTFTGLDQPQH
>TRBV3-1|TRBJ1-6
ASSQDRVLSSPLH
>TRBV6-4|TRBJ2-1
ASSDSPAGYNEQF
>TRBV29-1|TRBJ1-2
SVVEPQGGGYT
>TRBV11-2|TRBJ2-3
ASSKRTSGDTDTQY
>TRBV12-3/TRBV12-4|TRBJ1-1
ASSHGQYTEAF
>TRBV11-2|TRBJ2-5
ASSLAPGLAAGGETQY